This section outlines one TCR beta chain sequence together with its context. Antigen unknown. This record belongs to a study of T cell responses to AZD1222 COVID-19 vaccine. Broader study findings: Clonal diversity was possibly underestimated, and white British individuals and females predominated among donors.

Trimming stripped 5 bases from V and 5 bases from J, with 9 bases between. Looked up from germline, CDR1 is MGHDK and CDR2 is SYGVNS. The CDR3 has 12 amino acids. Using immunoSEQ multiplex PCR, the repertoire was profiled, and TCRdb retains in-frame clones only, with some absent. The profile shows about 150,000 clones, about 93% of them singletons. Here the sequenced sample was peripheral blood, taken on day 0 of AZD1222 vaccination. This clonotype was sampled from an adult in good health. This rearrangement joins TRBV25-1 to TRBJ1-2; weak D call: TRBD1 (5 bases). Written as DNA, the CDR3 is TGTGCCAGCAGTCTAGACAGTTATGGCTACACCTTC. It codes for CASSLDSYGYTF.